This T cell receptor beta chain was sequenced during a study of shared clonotypes between healthy human individuals. Across the study: CD4 naive cells filled three plates per donor, CD4 memory three, CD8 naive two and CD8 memory one. Overall study results and limits: Of the naive CD4 clonotypes, around 4.9% were shared across a few donors.

On this clone: Its antigen remains unknown.

Healthy and HIV-negative, the adult donors had no recent acute infections or vaccinations. Using immunoSEQ multiplex PCR, the repertoire was profiled, and TCRdb retains in-frame clones only, with some absent. The sample includes about 2.4 million clones, 80% to 95% of them seen just once. Germline V gene lookup returns CDR1 SGDLS and CDR2 YYNGEE. The CDR3 loop spans 12 amino acids. Trimming cost V 1 base and J 15 bases, with 14 bases left between them. The sequencing input was naive CD4+ T cells from PBMCs. The subset is: CD45RA+ positively selected. The chain combines TRBV9 with TRBJ2-1; D is ambiguous. The receptor was derived from a man aged 18 to 29 in good health. Some clones in this sample may be carry-over from other donors' samples. CDR3 bases: TGTGCCAGCAGCGTACCCACCCCCAATCGGTTCTTC. Translating gives CASSVPTPNRFF. The whole variable domain, filled in from reference TRBV9 and TRBJ2-1, reads DSGVTQTPKHLITATGQRVTLRCSPRSGDLSVYWYQQSLDQGLQFLIQYYNGEERAKGNILERFSAQQFPDLHSELNLSSLELGDSALYFCASSVPTPNRFFGPGTRLTVL.